This T cell receptor (beta chain) was identified during a study of cytomegalovirus exposure and HLA in healthy donors. Whole-study findings and limits: Most TCR sequences showed up rarely, but some public TCRs showed up in many donors.

Clones were read by immunoSEQ multiplex PCR, and TCRdb kept only the in-frame ones, dropping some. This sample has around 220,000 clones, with over 70% found just once. Trimming cost V 0 bases and J 10 bases, with 12 bases left between them. Germline V gene lookup returns CDR1 LNHNV and CDR2 YYDKDF (reference sequence). CDR3 length equals 13 residues. As regards this clone: Its antigen is currently unknown.

Sequenced: PBMCs. The rearrangement joins TRBV15 to TRBJ1-1, with D perhaps matching TRBD1 (5 bases). This sequence originates from a woman aged 25 to 45 in good health and CMV-seropositive. The CDR3 is CATSRDEGMGAFF. The DNA of the CDR3 is TGTGCCACCAGCAGAGATGAGGGGATGGGAGCTTTCTTT.